Each of the 8 T cell receptor beta chains below was sequenced from the same sample in a study of blood T cell repertoires in COVID-19. Assay: immunoSEQ multiplex PCR; the TCRdb copy retains only in-frame clones and omits some. The data show about 140,000 clones, 84% seen once. The sequencing sample was made of PBMCs or T cells enriched from blood (not recorded which). Receptor source: a woman aged 45-59 years with acute COVID-19.

Only one count was recorded for this clone. The chain is built from TRBV5-8 and TRBJ1-2; D ambiguous. The CDR3 extends over 14 amino acids. V lost 2 bases and J lost 1, with 9 bases in between. Germline lookup yields CDR1 SGHTS and CDR2 YDEGEE. The CDR3 reads CASSLQRVNYGYTF. DNA for the CDR3: TGTGCCAGCAGCTTACAGAGGGTTAACTATGGCTACACCTTC.

V usage is TRBV7-6 and J usage is TRBJ2-1; 7 bases align to TRBD1. J lost 5 bases, V lost 1 base, and 8 bases had no gene match. The CDR3 sequence is 16 residues long. Per germline, CDR1 SGHVS and CDR2 FNYEAQ. As DNA, the CDR3 is TGTGCCAGCAGCTTAGTCCAGACAGGGACCCACAATGAGCAGTTCTTC. This gives the protein CASSLVQTGTHNEQFF.

The V gene is TRBV6-5, the J gene TRBJ1-3, with D possibly TRBD1 on 5 matching bases. V gave up 6 bases and J gave up 2 bases, with 11 bases separating them. This CDR3 has 14 amino acids. CDR1 MNHEY and CDR2 SVGAGI come from the germline V gene. In DNA, the CDR3 is TGTGCCAGCAGGTCGCAGGGTACTGGAAACACCATATATTTT. Amino acids: CASRSQGTGNTIYF.

The CDR3 bases are TGTGCCAGCGTTGACGGCAGGGGAACAGATACGCAGTATTTT. It yields the protein CASVDGRGTDTQYF. The chain employs TRBV7-9 and TRBJ2-3; TRBD1 is a possible D gene (6 bases). Germline-derived CDR1 and CDR2 are SEHNR and FQNEAQ (reference sequence). V lost 8 bases, J lost 3 bases, and 15 bases lay in between. The CDR3 is 14 residues long.

The rearrangement joins TRBV7-9 to TRBJ2-7; TRBD2 agrees at 7 bases. CDR3 length equals 15 residues. After removal of 1 base from V and 2 bases from J, the junction contained 5 bases not matched to a gene. Germline loops: CDR1 SEHNR, CDR2 FQNEAQ (reference sequence). The CDR3 DNA follows: TGTGCCAGCAGCTTAGTGGCTAGCGGAGCCTACGAGCAGTACTTC. As protein: CASSLVASGAYEQYF. The full variable domain, in which reference TRBV7-9 and TRBJ2-7 provide the parts outside the CDR3, is DTGVSQNPRHKITKRGQNVTFRCDPISEHNRLYWYRQTLGQGPEFLTYFQNEAQLEKSRLLSDRFSAERPKGSFSTLEIQRTEQGDSAMYLCASSLVASGAYEQYFGPGTRLTVT.

This clone is a singleton in its sample. The chain joins TRBV11-2 to TRBJ1-6, with TRBD1 identical over 11 bases. This CDR3 comprises 15 residues. Germline V gives CDR1 SGHAT, CDR2 FQNNGV. The V and J ends lost 5 bases and 9 bases, in that order; junction bases with no gene match: 6. The CDR3 nucleotides are TGTGCCAGCAGCCAACCCGGGACAGGGGGTTCACCCCTCCACTTT. Residues: CASSQPGTGGSPLHF.

This clone was found a few times. The chain links TRBV7-9 to TRBJ1-4; D remains ambiguous. The length of the CDR3 is 15 residues. From germline, CDR1 is SEHNR and CDR2 FQNEAQ (reference sequence). The ends were cut back, 4 bases at V and 0 bases at J, with 9 bases in the middle. CDR3 coding DNA: TGTGCCAGCAGCTCCCACGCTACAACTAATGAAAAACTGTTTTTT. Translation: CASSSHATTNEKLFF.

V is TRBV2 and J is TRBJ1-6, with D possibly being TRBD1 (5 bases). Trimming took 0 bases from V and 6 from J, leaving 9 bases between them. Germline lookup yields CDR1 SNHLY and CDR2 FYNNEI. This CDR3 comprises 15 residues. The CDR3, as DNA: TGTGCCAGCAGTGAAGCAGGGGCGAGTAATTCACCCCTCCACTTT. This encodes CASSEAGASNSPLHF.